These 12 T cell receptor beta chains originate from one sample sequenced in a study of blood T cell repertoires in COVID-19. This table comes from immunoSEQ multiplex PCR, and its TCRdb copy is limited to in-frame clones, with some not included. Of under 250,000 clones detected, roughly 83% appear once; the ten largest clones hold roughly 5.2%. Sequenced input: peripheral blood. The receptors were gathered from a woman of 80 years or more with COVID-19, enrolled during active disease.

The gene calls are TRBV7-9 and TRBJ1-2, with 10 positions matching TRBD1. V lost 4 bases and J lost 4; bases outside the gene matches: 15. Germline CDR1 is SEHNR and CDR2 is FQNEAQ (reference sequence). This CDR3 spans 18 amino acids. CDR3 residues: CASSWRGTGDLISYGYTF. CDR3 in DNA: TGTGCCAGCAGCTGGCGCGGGACAGGGGACCTCATATCCTATGGCTACACCTTC. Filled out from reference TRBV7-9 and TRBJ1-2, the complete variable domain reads DTGVSQNPRHKITKRGQNVTFRCDPISEHNRLYWYRQTLGQGPEFLTYFQNEAQLEKSRLLSDRFSAERPKGSFSTLEIQRTEQGDSAMYLCASSWRGTGDLISYGYTFGSGTRLTVV.

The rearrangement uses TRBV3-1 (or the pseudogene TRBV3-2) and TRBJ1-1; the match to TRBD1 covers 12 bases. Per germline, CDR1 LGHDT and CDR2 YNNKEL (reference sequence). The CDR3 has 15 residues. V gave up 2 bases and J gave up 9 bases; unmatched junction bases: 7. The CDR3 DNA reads TGTGCCAGCAGCCAACCGGGACAGGGGGCTTCGAAAGCTTTCTTT. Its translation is CASSQPGQGASKAFF.

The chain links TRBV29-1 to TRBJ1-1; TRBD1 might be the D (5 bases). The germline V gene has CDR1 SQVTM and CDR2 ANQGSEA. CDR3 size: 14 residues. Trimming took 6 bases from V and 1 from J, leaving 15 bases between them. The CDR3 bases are TGCAGCGTCTGGGAGGGACGGAGGAACACTGAAGCTTTCTTT. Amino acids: CSVWEGRRNTEAFF.

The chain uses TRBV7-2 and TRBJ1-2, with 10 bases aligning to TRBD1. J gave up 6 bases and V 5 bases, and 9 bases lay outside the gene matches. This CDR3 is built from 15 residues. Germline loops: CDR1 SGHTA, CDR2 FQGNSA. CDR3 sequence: CASSTRQGAQNGYTF. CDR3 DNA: TGTGCCAGCAGCACTCGACAGGGGGCGCAGAATGGCTACACCTTC.

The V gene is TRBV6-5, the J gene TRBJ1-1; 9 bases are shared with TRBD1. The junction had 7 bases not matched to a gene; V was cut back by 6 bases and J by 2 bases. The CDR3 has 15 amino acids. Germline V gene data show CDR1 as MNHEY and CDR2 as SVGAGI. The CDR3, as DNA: TGTGCCAGCAGCCAAGAGGACAGGGGTAACACTGAAGCTTTCTTT. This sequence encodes CASSQEDRGNTEAFF.

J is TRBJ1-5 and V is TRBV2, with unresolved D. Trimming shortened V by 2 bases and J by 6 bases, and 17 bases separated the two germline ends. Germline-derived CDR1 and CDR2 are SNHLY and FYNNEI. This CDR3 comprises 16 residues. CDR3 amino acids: CASSETDFGVGQPQHF. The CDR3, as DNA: TGTGCCAGCAGTGAAACTGATTTCGGTGTTGGTCAGCCCCAGCATTTT.

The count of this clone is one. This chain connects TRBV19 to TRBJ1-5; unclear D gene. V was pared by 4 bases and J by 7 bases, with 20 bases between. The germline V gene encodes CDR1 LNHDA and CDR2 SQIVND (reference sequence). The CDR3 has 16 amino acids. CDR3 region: CASSNIDFGFFQPQHF. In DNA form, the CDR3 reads TGTGCCAGTAGTAATATCGATTTCGGGTTTTTCCAGCCCCAGCATTTT.

The chain's CDR3 is CASSRRTANEKLFF. In nucleotides, the CDR3 is TGTGCCAGCAGTCGTAGGACAGCTAATGAAAAACTGTTTTTT. V is TRBV6-5 and J is TRBJ1-4, with a weak D call TRBD1 (6 bases). The ends were cut back, 5 bases at V and 3 bases at J, with 10 bases in the middle. This CDR3 spans 14 amino acids. CDR1 and CDR2 from the germline V gene are MNHEY and SVGAGI.

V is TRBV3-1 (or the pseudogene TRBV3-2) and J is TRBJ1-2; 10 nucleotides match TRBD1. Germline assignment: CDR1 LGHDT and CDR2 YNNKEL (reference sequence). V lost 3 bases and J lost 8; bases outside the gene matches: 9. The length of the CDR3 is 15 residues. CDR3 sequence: CASSQNGQGVRGYTF. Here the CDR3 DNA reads TGTGCCAGCAGCCAGAATGGACAGGGGGTGAGGGGCTACACCTTC.

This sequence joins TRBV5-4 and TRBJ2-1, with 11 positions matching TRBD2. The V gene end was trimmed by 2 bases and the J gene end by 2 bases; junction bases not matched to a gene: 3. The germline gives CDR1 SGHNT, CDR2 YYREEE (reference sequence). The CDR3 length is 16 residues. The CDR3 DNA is TGTGCCAGCAGCTTTAGCGGGGGGGGACCCTACAATGAGCAGTTCTTC. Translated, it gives CASSFSGGGPYNEQFF.

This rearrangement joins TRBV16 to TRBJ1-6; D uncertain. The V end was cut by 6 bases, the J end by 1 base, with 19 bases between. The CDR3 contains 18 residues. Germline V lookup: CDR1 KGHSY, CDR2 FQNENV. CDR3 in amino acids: CASRLGLSGGSYNSPLHF. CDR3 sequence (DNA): TGTGCCAGCAGACTCGGACTCTCCGGAGGGTCCTATAATTCACCCCTCCACTTT. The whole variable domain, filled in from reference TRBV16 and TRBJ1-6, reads GEEVAQTPKHLVRGEGQKAKLYCAPIKGHSYVFWYQQVLKNEFKFLISFQNENVFDETGMPKERFSAKCLPNSPCSLEIQATKLEDSAVYFCASRLGLSGGSYNSPLHFGNGTRLTVT.

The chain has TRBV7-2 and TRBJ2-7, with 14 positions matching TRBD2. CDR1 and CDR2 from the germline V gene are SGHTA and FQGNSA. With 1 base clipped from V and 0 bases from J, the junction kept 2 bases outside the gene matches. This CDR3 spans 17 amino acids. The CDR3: CASSLGLAGGSSYEQYF. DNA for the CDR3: TGTGCCAGCAGCTTAGGACTAGCGGGGGGGAGCTCCTACGAGCAGTACTTC.